This T cell receptor (beta chain) was recorded in a study of T cells after yellow fever vaccination. The CDR3 runs 14 residues. The germline CDR1 and CDR2 sequences are GTSNPN and SVGIG (reference sequence). Trimming stripped 5 bases from V and 8 bases from J, with 21 bases between. MiXCR was run by TCRdb on the 5' RACE reads, yielding one entry per CDR3 protein. The sample has approximately 510,000 distinct CDR3 sequences; roughly 22% are singletons. This clonotype was obtained from a man in his late teens or twenties who received the YFV17D yellow fever vaccine. This sequence joins TRBV30 and TRBJ1-1; the D is unclear. The sequences come from PBMCs, collected about 20 days after the first yellow fever vaccination. Here the CDR3 reads CAWRTFYDSLEAFF. In DNA form, the CDR3 reads TGTGCCTGGCGGACCTTTTACGACTCACTAGAAGCTTTCTTT.